The 25 T cell receptor beta chains presented below share a single source sample, sequenced in a study of blood T cell repertoires in COVID-19. Measured with immunoSEQ multiplex PCR; TCRdb has only the in-frame clones, and not every one. The data contain some 230,000 clones, more than 75% of them seen just once; the ten biggest clones take up 7% to 10%. Sequencing input: peripheral blood. These receptors all stem from a woman older than 75 with COVID-19, enrolled during active disease.

This clone was recorded once. The chain is built from TRBV12-5 and TRBJ1-2, with D possibly being TRBD1 (5 bases). The germline gives CDR1 LGHNT, CDR2 FRNRAP. CDR3 length equals 18 residues. V was cut by 2 bases and J by 8 bases, with 27 bases left in between. The CDR3 sequence: CASGLSTKEDNEREGYTF. CDR3 nucleotides: TGTGCTAGTGGTTTGTCAACCAAGGAGGACAATGAGCGGGAAGGCTACACCTTC.

The chain employs TRBV28 and TRBJ1-2; D may be TRBD1 (5 bases). Looked up from germline, CDR1 is MDHEN and CDR2 is SYDVKM. The CDR3 extends over 14 amino acids. V lost 7 bases and J 3 bases, leaving 15 bases between the germline ends. CDR3 loop: CASTPLGAYYGYTF. The CDR3 DNA is TGTGCCAGCACCCCACTTGGGGCCTACTATGGCTACACCTTC.

This clone was seen more than once but under ten times. This rearrangement joins TRBV28 to TRBJ1-5; TRBD1 matches at 9 bases. The germline gives CDR1 MDHEN, CDR2 SYDVKM. The CDR3 extends over 12 amino acids. The ends lost 6 bases at V and 14 bases at J; junction bases unmatched: 8. The CDR3, as DNA: TGTGCCAGCAGCCTAAGGGACAGGGAGAAGCATTTT. It translates to CASSLRDREKHF. The full variable domain, its missing parts supplied by reference TRBV28 and TRBJ1-5, is DVKVTQSSRYLVKRTGEKVFLECVQDMDHENMFWYRQDPGLGLRLIYFSYDVKMKEKGDIPEGYSVSREKKERFSLILESASTNQTSMYLCASSLRDREKHFGDGTRLSIL.

This rearrangement joins TRBV3-1 (or the pseudogene TRBV3-2) to TRBJ1-5, with D unresolved. This CDR3 is 16 amino acids long. Germline V gene sequence: CDR1 LGHDT, CDR2 YNNKEL (reference sequence). Trimming took off 8 bases at V and 6 bases at J, with 23 bases between the two ends. CDR3 residues: CASPVTEGKNCQPQHF. The CDR3 nucleotides are TGTGCCAGCCCGGTGACGGAGGGAAAGAATTGTCAGCCCCAGCATTTT.

J is TRBJ2-1 and V is TRBV5-1; a weak D match, TRBD2 (5 bases). The CDR3 has 15 residues. The V end lost 0 bases, the J end lost 1 base, and 8 bases lay between the germline ends. Germline V CDR1 and CDR2: SGHRS, YFSETQ. This chain's CDR3 is CASSLDGVSYNEQFF. In DNA form, the CDR3 reads TGCGCCAGCAGCTTGGACGGGGTGTCCTACAATGAGCAGTTCTTC.

This clone was counted once. This rearrangement joins TRBV5-1 to TRBJ2-3; possible D gene TRBD2, 6 bases. Trimming removed 4 bases at V and 2 bases at J, with 14 bases between. Germline values: CDR1 SGHRS, CDR2 YFSETQ. CDR3 length: 15 residues. For the CDR3, the DNA is TGCGCCAGCAGCCCCTCGGGACTCCTCACAGATACGCAGTATTTT. This codes for CASSPSGLLTDTQYF.

The chain couples TRBV11-3 to TRBJ1-5, with D perhaps matching TRBD1 (5 bases). Trimming took off 7 bases at V and 4 bases at J, with 14 bases between the two ends. Germline CDR1 and CDR2: SGHNT and YENEEA. The CDR3 extends over 14 amino acids. CDR3 protein: CASTFGGGNQPQHF. For the CDR3, the DNA is TGTGCCAGCACCTTCGGGGGTGGAAATCAGCCCCAGCATTTT.

This chain connects TRBV3-1 (or the pseudogene TRBV3-2) to TRBJ2-7; weak D call: TRBD2 (5 bases). CDR1 and CDR2 from the germline V gene are LGHDT and YNNKEL (reference sequence). V gave up 4 bases and J gave up 3 bases, with 16 bases separating them. The length of the CDR3 is 15 residues. The CDR3: CASSPKVGGFYEQYF. The CDR3 DNA sequence: TGTGCCAGCAGCCCGAAAGTCGGCGGGTTCTACGAGCAGTACTTC.

This chain joins TRBV9 and TRBJ1-1; no clear D. The V gene lost 4 bases and the J gene lost 0 bases, with 10 bases spanning the gap. Germline values: CDR1 SGDLS, CDR2 YYNGEE. The CDR3 sequence is 14 residues long. CDR3 DNA sequence: TGTGCCAGCAGCCGGGTAGTCATGAACACTGAAGCTTTCTTT. Its translation is CASSRVVMNTEAFF. Using reference TRBV9 and TRBJ1-1 for the parts outside the CDR3, the full variable domain is DSGVTQTPKHLITATGQRVTLRCSPRSGDLSVYWYQQSLDQGLQFLIQYYNGEERAKGNILERFSAQQFPDLHSELNLSSLELGDSALYFCASSRVVMNTEAFFGQGTRLTVV.

The chain links TRBV5-6 to TRBJ2-3, with no clear D. The ends were cut back, 5 bases at V and 0 bases at J, with 19 bases in the middle. This CDR3 has 17 amino acids. CDR1 and CDR2 from the germline V gene are SGHDT and YYEEEE. CDR3 DNA: TGTGCCAGCAGATCTACACCCCTGACAAGGAGCACAGATACGCAGTATTTT. Protein sequence: CASRSTPLTRSTDTQYF.

The J gene is TRBJ1-1, the V gene TRBV5-8; no definite D call. Germline V lookup: CDR1 SGHTS, CDR2 YDEGEE. CDR3 length equals 14 residues. Trimming took 1 base from V and 1 from J, leaving 8 bases between them. This chain's CDR3 is CASSLLPGNTEAFF. The CDR3 nucleotides are TGTGCCAGCAGCTTGTTACCGGGGAACACTGAAGCTTTCTTT.

Worth noting for this clone: One junction end does not reproduce the germline sequence, and a read error may be involved. The chain recombines TRBV6-6 with TRBJ2-7; 8 nucleotides match TRBD1. The CDR3 length is 19 residues. Germline CDR1 reads MNHNY; CDR2 reads SVGAGI (reference sequence). The CDR3, as DNA: TGTGCCAGCAGCTACTCCAGCCCTTCCTACCGGGACAGGAGCTACGAGCAGTACTTC. It encodes CASSYSSPSYRDRSYEQYF.

V is TRBV5-4 and J is TRBJ1-1, with 9 nucleotides matching TRBD1. The CDR3 consists of 13 residues. Germline assignment: CDR1 SGHNT and CDR2 YYREEE (reference sequence). V shed 1 base and J 11 bases; nucleotides not matched to a gene: 6. CDR3 in DNA: TGTGCCAGCAGCTTGAACAGGGGGCGTTTGGCTTTCTTT. As protein: CASSLNRGRLAFF.

V is TRBV2 and J is TRBJ1-4, with 7 nucleotides matching TRBD1. The trim removed 6 bases at V and 8 bases at J, leaving 9 bases unmatched. Germline lookup yields CDR1 SNHLY and CDR2 FYNNEI. The CDR3 contains 14 residues. As DNA, the CDR3 is TGTGCCAGCAGGGGGGGACAGTTAGGAGAAAAACTGTTTTTT. This encodes CASRGGQLGEKLFF.

CDR3 amino acids: CASSRDTGTYEQYF. CDR3 sequence (DNA): TGTGCCAGCAGCCGAGATACAGGGACCTACGAGCAGTACTTC. The V gene is TRBV7-9, the J gene TRBJ2-7, with D maybe TRBD1 (6 bases). The germline V gene encodes CDR1 SEHNR and CDR2 FQNEAQ (reference sequence). Trimming took 5 bases from V and 2 from J, leaving 13 bases between them. CDR3 length: 14 amino acids.

The V call is TRBV6-5, the J call TRBJ2-7; D is possibly TRBD1 (6 bases). Germline V gene lookup returns CDR1 MNHEY and CDR2 SVGAGI. Trimming cost V 8 bases and J 1 base, with 12 bases left between them. The length of the CDR3 is 13 residues. The CDR3 sequence: CASSRGTSYEQYF. CDR3 DNA: TGTGCCAGCTCGAGGGGGACATCCTACGAGCAGTACTTC.

In this sample, this clone turned up once. V usage is TRBV30 and J usage is TRBJ1-6, with D unresolved. Trimming took off 2 bases at V and 0 bases at J, with 17 bases between the two ends. Germline-derived CDR1 and CDR2 are GTSNPN and SVGIG (reference sequence). The CDR3 runs 18 residues. The CDR3 sequence is CAWSTRHRNSSYNSPLHF. The CDR3 DNA follows: TGTGCCTGGAGTACGAGACACCGGAACAGCTCCTATAATTCACCCCTCCACTTT.

The chain links TRBV7-9 to TRBJ2-3, with D perhaps TRBD1 (6 bases). This CDR3 is 15 amino acids long. The V gene lost 3 bases and the J gene lost 2 bases, with 12 bases spanning the gap. Germline V gene data show CDR1 as SEHNR and CDR2 as FQNEAQ (reference sequence). The DNA for the CDR3 is TGTGCCAGCAGCTTTAACAGGGCCAACACAGATACGCAGTATTTT. Its translation: CASSFNRANTDTQYF.

Comment on this clone: The sample has other DNA sequences that encode this CDR3 too. The CDR3 nucleotides are TGTGCCAGCTCACCCCCGGGACAGGGTAATGAAAAACTGTTTTTT. Translation: CASSPPGQGNEKLFF. V is TRBV18 and J is TRBJ1-4; 9 nucleotides align to TRBD1. The V gene's germline CDR1 is KGHSH and CDR2 LQKENI. The CDR3 has 15 amino acids. With V trimmed by 3 bases and J by 4 bases, 3 bases remained unmatched.

V gene TRBV3-1 (or the pseudogene TRBV3-2) combines with J gene TRBJ1-1; D is unresolved. Germline V gene data show CDR1 as LGHDT and CDR2 as YNNKEL (reference sequence). With 1 base removed from V and 7 bases from J, the gap between germline ends came to 7 bases. The CDR3 sequence is 12 residues long. The CDR3 sequence is CASSQVGVEAFF. CDR3 in DNA: TGTGCCAGCAGCCAAGTCGGAGTTGAAGCTTTCTTT.

This chain connects TRBV30 to TRBJ1-1; D ambiguous. Between the trimmed V and J ends, which lost 2 bases and 7 bases, there was a span of 8 bases. From germline, CDR1 is GTSNPN and CDR2 SVGIG (reference sequence). This CDR3 contains 11 residues. CDR3 region: CAWSLNGEAFF. DNA for the CDR3: TGTGCCTGGAGTCTGAACGGTGAAGCTTTCTTT.

The gene calls are TRBV6-2 or TRBV6-3 and TRBJ2-3, with 9 nucleotides matching TRBD2. This CDR3 has 15 residues. The germline gives CDR1 MNHEY, CDR2 SVGEGT. After removal of 2 bases from V and 4 bases from J, the junction contained 4 bases not matched to a gene. The CDR3 spells CASSYGSGSPDTQYF. The CDR3 DNA follows: TGTGCCAGCAGTTACGGTAGCGGGAGCCCAGATACGCAGTATTTT.

This chain joins TRBV29-1 and TRBJ2-1, with 14 bases aligning to TRBD2. V was clipped by 4 bases and J by 2 bases; unmatched bases: 10. CDR1 is SQVTM and CDR2 is ANQGSEA in the germline V gene. The CDR3 is 18 residues long. For the CDR3, the DNA is TGCAGCGTTGGGGGGACTAGCGGGAGCTCGCCCCCCTACAATGAGCAGTTCTTC. Protein product: CSVGGTSGSSPPYNEQFF.

The count of this clone is one. The V gene is TRBV7-9, the J gene TRBJ1-1; 7 bases match TRBD1. Germline CDR1 SEHNR, CDR2 FQNEAQ (reference sequence). Trimming took 3 bases from V and 3 from J; bases not matched to a gene: 4. The CDR3 has 14 residues. CDR3: CASSLGQGDTEAFF. DNA of the CDR3: TGTGCCAGCAGCTTGGGTCAGGGGGACACTGAAGCTTTCTTT.

This chain connects TRBV7-2 to TRBJ2-3, with TRBD2 identical over 8 bases. V shed 7 bases, J shed 7 bases, and the junction held 7 bases outside the gene matches. Germline V CDR1 and CDR2: SGHTA, FQGNSA. CDR3 length equals 13 residues. Written as DNA, the CDR3 is TGTGCCAGCACCGTACGGACTAGCAATACGCAGTATTTT. Translating it yields CASTVRTSNTQYF.